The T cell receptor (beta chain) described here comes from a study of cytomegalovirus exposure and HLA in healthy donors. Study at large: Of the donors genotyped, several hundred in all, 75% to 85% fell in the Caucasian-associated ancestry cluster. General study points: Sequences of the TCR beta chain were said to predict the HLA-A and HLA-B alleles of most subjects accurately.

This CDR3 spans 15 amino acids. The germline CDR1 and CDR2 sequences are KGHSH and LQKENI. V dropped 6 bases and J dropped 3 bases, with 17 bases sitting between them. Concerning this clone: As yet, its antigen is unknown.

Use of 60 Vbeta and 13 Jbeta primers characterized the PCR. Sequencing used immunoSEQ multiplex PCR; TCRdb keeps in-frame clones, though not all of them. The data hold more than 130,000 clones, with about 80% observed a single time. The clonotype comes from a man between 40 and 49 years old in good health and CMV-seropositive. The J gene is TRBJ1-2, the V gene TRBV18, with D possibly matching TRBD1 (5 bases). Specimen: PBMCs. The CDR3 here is CASSQVRAVDYGYTF. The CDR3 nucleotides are TGTGCCAGCTCTCAGGTCAGGGCCGTAGACTATGGCTACACCTTC.